This T cell receptor (beta chain) came from a study of cytomegalovirus exposure and HLA in healthy donors. This clone was counted only a few times. Antigen unknown. PCR involved 60 Vbeta and 13 Jbeta primers. TCRdb's table, derived via immunoSEQ multiplex PCR, lists solely in-frame clones and lacks some. The sample lists tens of thousands of clones, 62% occurring once. The trim removed 4 bases at V and 6 bases at J, leaving 15 bases unmatched. Germline values: CDR1 SQVTM, CDR2 ANQGSEA. CDR3 length: 18 residues. Donors were nominally healthy when sampled, though unrecorded immune exposures were likely. Study-wide results and limits: In terms of immune exposure information, only CMV serostatus was available. It was reportedly the case that the classifier diagnosed cytomegalovirus status with high specificity and sensitivity.

The rearrangement links TRBV29-1 to TRBJ2-3; 14 bases line up with TRBD2. Sequencing used PBMCs. The receptor's source is a male donor in good health and CMV-seropositive. The CDR3 DNA sequence: TGCAGCGTTGCTCCTTCTCGACTAGCGGGAGGGAGAGAGGATACGCAGTATTTT. This codes for CSVAPSRLAGGREDTQYF.